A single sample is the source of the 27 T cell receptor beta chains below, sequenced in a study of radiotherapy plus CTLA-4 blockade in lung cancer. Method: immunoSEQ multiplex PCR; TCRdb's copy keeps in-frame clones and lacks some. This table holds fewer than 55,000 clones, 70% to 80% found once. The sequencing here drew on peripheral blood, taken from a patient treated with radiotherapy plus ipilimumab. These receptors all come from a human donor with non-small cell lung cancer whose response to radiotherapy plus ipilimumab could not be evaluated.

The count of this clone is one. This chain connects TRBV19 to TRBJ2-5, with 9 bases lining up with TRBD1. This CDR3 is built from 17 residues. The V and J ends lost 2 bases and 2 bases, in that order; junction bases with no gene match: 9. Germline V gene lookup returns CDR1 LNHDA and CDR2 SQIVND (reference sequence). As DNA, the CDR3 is TGTGCCAGTAGTATAAAATCCGGGACAGGGCAACAAGAGACCCAGTACTTC. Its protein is CASSIKSGTGQQETQYF.

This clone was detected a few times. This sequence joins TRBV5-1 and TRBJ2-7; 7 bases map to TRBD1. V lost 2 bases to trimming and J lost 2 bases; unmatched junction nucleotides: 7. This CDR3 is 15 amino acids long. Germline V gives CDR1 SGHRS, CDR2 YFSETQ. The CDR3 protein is CASSFEGQVTYEQYF. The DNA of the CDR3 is TGCGCCAGCAGCTTCGAAGGACAGGTAACCTACGAGCAGTACTTC.

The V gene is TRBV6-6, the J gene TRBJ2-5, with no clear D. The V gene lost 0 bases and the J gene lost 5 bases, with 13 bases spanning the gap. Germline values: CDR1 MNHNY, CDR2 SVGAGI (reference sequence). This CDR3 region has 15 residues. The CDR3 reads CASSYSRSSRETQYF. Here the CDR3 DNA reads TGTGCCAGCAGTTACTCTCGTTCGAGTCGGGAGACCCAGTACTTC.

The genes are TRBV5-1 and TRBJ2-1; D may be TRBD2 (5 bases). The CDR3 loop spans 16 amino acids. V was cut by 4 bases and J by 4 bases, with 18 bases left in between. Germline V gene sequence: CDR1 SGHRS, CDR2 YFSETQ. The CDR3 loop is CASSPTGSGLYNEQFF. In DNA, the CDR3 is TGCGCCAGCAGCCCGACGGGGTCGGGCTTGTACAATGAGCAGTTCTTC.

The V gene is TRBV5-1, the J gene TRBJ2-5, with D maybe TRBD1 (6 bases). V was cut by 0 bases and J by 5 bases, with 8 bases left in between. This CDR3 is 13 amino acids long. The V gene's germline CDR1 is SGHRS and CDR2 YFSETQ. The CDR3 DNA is TGCGCCAGCAGCTTGGACAGGGTCGAGACCCAGTACTTC. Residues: CASSLDRVETQYF.

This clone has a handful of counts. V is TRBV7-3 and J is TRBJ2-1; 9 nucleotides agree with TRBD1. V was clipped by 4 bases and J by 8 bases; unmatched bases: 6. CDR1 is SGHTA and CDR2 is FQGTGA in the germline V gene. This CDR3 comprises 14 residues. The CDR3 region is CASSSRDRDDEQFF. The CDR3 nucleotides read TGTGCCAGCAGCTCCCGGGACAGGGACGATGAGCAGTTCTTC.

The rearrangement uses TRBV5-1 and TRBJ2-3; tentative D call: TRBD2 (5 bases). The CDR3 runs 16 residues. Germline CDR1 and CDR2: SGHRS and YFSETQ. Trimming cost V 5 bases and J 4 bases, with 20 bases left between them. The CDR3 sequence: CASSPQPGHGADTQYF. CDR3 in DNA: TGCGCCAGCAGTCCTCAACCAGGCCACGGGGCAGATACGCAGTATTTT. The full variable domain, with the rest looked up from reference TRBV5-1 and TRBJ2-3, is KAGVTQTPRYLIKTRGQQVTLSCSPISGHRSVSWYQQTPGQGLQFLFEYFSETQRNKGNFPGRFSGRQFSNSRSEMNVSTLELGDSALYLCASSPQPGHGADTQYFGPGTRLTVL.

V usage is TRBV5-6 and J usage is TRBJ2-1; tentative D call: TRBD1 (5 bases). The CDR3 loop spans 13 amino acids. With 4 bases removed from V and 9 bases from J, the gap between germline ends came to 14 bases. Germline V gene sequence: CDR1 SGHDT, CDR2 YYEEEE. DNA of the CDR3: TGTGCCAGCAGCCACGGCTCTAGGGGTGAGCAGTTCTTC. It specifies CASSHGSRGEQFF.

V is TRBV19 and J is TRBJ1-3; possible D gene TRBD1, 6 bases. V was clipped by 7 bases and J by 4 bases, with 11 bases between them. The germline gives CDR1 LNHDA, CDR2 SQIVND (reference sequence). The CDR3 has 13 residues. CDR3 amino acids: CASINRAGNTIYF. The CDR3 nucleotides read TGTGCCAGTATCAACAGGGCGGGAAACACCATATATTTT.

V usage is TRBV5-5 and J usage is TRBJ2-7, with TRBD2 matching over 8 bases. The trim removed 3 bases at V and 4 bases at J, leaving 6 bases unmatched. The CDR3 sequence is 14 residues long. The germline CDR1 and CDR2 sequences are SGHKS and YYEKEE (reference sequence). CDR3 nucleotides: TGTGCCAGCAGCTCGTTAGCGGGGAGGTACGAGCAGTACTTC. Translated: CASSSLAGRYEQYF.

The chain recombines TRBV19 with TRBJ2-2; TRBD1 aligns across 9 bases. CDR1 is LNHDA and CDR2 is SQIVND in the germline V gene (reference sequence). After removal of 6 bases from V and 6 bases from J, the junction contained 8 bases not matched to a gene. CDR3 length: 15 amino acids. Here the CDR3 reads CASRGRDRAAGELFF. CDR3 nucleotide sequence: TGTGCCAGTAGGGGCCGGGACAGGGCTGCCGGGGAGCTGTTTTTT.

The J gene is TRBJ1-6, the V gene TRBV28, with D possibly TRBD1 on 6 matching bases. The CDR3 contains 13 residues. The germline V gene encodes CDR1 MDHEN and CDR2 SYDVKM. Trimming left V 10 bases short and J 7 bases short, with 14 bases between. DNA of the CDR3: TGTGCCATGCAGCGGGGGACAAATTCACCCCTCCACTTT. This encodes CAMQRGTNSPLHF.

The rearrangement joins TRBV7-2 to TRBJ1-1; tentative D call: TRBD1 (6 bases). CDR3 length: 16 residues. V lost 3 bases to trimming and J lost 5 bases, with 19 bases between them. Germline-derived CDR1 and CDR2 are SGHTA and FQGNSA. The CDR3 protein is CASSLQPGIRGTEAFF. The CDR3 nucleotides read TGTGCCAGCAGCTTGCAACCAGGGATCAGGGGAACTGAAGCTTTCTTT. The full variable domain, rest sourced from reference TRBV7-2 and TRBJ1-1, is GAGVSQSPSNKVTEKGKDVELRCDPISGHTALYWYRQSLGQGLEFLIYFQGNSAPDKSGLPSDRFSAERTGGSVSTLTIQRTQQEDSAVYLCASSLQPGIRGTEAFFGQGTRLTVV.

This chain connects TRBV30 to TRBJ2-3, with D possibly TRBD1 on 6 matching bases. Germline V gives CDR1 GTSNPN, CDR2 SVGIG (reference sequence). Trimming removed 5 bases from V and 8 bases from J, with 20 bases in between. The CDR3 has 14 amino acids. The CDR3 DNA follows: TGTGCCTGGGCTGGGGGCACCACCTTCGGTACGCAGTATTTT. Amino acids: CAWAGGTTFGTQYF.

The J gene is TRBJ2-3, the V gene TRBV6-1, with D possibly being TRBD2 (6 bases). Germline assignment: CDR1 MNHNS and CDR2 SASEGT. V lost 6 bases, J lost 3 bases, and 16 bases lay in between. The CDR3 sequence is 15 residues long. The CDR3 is CASSSGWGRTDTQYF. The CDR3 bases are TGTGCCAGCAGCTCCGGATGGGGGAGGACAGATACGCAGTATTTT.

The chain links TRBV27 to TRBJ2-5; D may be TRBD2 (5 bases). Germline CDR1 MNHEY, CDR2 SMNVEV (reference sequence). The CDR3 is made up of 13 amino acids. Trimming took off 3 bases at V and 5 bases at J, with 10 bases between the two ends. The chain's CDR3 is CASSLAGAETQYF. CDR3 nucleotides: TGTGCCAGCAGTTTGGCGGGCGCGGAGACCCAGTACTTC.

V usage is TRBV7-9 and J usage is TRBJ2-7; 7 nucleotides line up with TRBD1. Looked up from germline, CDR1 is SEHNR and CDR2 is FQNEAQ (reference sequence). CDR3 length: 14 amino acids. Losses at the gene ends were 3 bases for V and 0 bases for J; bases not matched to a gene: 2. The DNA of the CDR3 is TGTGCCAGCAGCTTGACAGGGAGCTCCTACGAGCAGTACTTC. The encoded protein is CASSLTGSSYEQYF.

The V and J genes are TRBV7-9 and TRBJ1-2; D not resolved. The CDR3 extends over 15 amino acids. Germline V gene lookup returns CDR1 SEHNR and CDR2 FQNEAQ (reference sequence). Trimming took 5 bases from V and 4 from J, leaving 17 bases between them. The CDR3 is CASSRRRVLGYGYTF. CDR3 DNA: TGTGCCAGCAGCCGCAGGCGGGTCCTTGGCTATGGCTACACCTTC.

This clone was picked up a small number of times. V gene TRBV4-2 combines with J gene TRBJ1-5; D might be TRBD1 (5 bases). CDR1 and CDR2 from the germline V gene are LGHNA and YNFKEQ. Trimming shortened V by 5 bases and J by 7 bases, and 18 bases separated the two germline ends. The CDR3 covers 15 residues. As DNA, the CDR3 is TGTGCCAGCAGCTTGGAGGGGCTGGGGGAACAGCCCCAGCATTTT. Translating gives CASSLEGLGEQPQHF.

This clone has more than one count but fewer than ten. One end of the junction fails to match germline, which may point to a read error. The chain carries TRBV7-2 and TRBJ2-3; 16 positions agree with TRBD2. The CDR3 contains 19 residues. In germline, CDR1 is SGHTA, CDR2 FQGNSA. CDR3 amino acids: CASKGYPGLAGGNYDTQYF. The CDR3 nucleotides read TGTGCCAGCAAAGGGTATCCGGGACTAGCGGGAGGGAACTACGATACTCAGTATTTT.

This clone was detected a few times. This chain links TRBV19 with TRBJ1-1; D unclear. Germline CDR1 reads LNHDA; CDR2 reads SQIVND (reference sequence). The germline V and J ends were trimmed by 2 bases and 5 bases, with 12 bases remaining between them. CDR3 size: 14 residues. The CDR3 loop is CASSIIGSETEAFF. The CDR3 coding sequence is TGTGCCAGTAGTATAATCGGGAGTGAGACTGAAGCTTTCTTT.

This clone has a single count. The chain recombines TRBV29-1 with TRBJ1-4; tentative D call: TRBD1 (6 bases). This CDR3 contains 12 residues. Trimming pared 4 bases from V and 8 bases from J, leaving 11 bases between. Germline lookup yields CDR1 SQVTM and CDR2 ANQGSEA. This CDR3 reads CSVAGGREKLFF. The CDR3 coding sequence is TGCAGCGTTGCGGGGGGGCGGGAAAAACTGTTTTTT. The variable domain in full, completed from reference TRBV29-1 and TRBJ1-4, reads SAVISQKPSRDICQRGTSLTIQCQVDSQVTMMFWYRQQPGQSLTLIATANQGSEATYESGFVIDKFPISRPNLTFSTLTVSNMSPEDSSIYLCSVAGGREKLFFGSGTQLSVL.

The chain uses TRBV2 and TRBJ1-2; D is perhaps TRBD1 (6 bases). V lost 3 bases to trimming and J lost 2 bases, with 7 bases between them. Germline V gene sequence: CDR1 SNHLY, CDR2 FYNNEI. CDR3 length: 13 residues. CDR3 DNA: TGTGCCAGCAGTGAGGGGGCGAACTATGGCTACACCTTC. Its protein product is CASSEGANYGYTF.

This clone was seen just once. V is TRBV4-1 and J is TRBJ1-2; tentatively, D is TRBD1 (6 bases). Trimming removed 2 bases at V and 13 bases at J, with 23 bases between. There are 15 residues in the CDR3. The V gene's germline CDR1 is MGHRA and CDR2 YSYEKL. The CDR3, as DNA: TGCGCCAGCAGCCAACTAGGGCAGGGGACCCGGTTCTCCACCTTC. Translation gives CASSQLGQGTRFSTF.

The CDR3 region is CASSRGTSGQETQYF. CDR3 DNA: TGCGCCAGCAGCCGCGGGACTAGCGGCCAAGAGACCCAGTACTTC. This rearrangement joins TRBV4-3 to TRBJ2-5; 11 nucleotides line up with TRBD2. Germline assignment: CDR1 LGHNA and CDR2 YSLEER. Trimming removed 4 bases from V and 1 base from J; junction bases left unmatched: 2. CDR3 length: 15 amino acids.

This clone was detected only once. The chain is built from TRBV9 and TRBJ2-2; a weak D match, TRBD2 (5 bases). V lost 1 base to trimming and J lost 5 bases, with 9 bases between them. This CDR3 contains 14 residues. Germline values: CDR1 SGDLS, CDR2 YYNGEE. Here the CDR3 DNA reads TGTGCCAGCAGCGTATCCTCGGGGACCGGGGAGCTGTTTTTT. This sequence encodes CASSVSSGTGELFF.

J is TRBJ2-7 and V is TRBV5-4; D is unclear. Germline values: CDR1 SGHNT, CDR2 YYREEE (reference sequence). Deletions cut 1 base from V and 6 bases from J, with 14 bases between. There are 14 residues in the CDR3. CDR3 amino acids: CASSLSLRSSEQYF. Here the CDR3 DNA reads TGTGCCAGCAGCTTGAGTCTCCGGTCGTCCGAGCAGTACTTC.